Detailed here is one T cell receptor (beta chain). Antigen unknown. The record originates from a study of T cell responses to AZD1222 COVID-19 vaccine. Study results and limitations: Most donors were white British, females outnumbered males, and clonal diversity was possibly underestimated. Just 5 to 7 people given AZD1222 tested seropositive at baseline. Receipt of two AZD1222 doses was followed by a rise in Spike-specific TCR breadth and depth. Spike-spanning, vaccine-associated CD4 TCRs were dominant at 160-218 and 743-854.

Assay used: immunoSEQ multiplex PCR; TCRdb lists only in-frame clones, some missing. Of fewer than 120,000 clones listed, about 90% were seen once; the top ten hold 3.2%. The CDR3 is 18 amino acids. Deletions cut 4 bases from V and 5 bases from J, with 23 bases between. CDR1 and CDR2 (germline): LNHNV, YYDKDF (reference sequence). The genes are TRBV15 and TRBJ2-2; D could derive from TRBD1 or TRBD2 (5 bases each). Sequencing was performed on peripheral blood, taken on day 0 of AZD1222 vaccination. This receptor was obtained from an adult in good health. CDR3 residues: CATSKEGRVISWTGELFF. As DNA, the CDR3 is TGTGCCACCAGCAAAGAGGGCAGGGTTATTTCGTGGACCGGGGAGCTGTTTTTT. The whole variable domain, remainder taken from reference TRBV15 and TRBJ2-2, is DAMVIQNPRYQVTQFGKPVTLSCSQTLNHNVMYWYQQKSSQAPKLLFHYYDKDFNNEADTPDNFQSRRPNTSFCFLDIRSPGLGDTAMYLCATSKEGRVISWTGELFFGEGSRLTVL.